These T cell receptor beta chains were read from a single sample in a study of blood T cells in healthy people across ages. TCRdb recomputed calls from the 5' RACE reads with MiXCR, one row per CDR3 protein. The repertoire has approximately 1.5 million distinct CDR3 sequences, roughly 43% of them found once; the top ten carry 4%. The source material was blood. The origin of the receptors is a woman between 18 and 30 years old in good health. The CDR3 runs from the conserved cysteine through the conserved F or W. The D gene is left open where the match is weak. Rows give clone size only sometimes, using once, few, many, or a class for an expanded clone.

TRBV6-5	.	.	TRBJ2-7	TGTGCCAGCAAAACCAACTACGAGCAGTACTTC	CASKTNYEQYF
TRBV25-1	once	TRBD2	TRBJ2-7	TGTGCCAGCAAGGCGGGGGGCTTCTCCTACGAGCAGTACTTC	CASKAGGFSYEQYF
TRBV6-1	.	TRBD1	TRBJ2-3	TGTGCCAGCAGAGACAGGGGGGGCTTTACTAGCACAGATACGCAGTATTTT	CASRDRGGFTSTDTQYF
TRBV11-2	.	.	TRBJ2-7	TGTGCCAGCAGCTTAGGTTGGGGTAATGACGAGCAGTACTTC	CASSLGWGNDEQYF
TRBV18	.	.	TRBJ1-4	TGTGCCAGCTCACCAGTGACAGGAATAGAGGAAAAACTGTTTTTT	CASSPVTGIEEKLFF
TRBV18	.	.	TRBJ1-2	TGTGCCAGCTCACGTACACGGGAGGGTGGCTACACCTTC	CASSRTREGGYTF
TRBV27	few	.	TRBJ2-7	TGTGCCAGCAGTCTGACCCTAAAGGCGGGCAGGTACGAGCAGTACTTC	CASSLTLKAGRYEQYF
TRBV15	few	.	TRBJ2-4	TGTGCCACCAGCAGGGGAGGACAGCTGCAAGCCAAAAACATTCAGTACTTC	CATSRGGQLQAKNIQYF
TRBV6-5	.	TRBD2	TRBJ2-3	TGTGCCAGCAGGCAGGGACTAGCGGGAGGTACAGATACGCAGTATTTT	CASRQGLAGGTDTQYF
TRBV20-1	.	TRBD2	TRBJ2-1	TGCAGTGCTAGAGATCCTAGGACTAGCATCCATGAGCAGTTCTTC	CSARDPRTSIHEQFF
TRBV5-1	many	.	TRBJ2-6	TGCGCCAGCAGCTTGGAAGGGGCTGGGGCCAACGTCCTGACTTTC	CASSLEGAGANVLTF
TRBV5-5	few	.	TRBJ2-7	TGTGCCAGCAGCTTAGAGACACAGGACTACGAGCAGTACTTC	CASSLETQDYEQYF
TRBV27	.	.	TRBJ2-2	TGTGCCAGCAGTTTAAAGGACAGATACACCGGGGAGCTGTTTTTT	CASSLKDRYTGELFF
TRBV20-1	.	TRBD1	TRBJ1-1	TGCAGTCTTAGGTCCGGGACAGGTTATTCGGCTGAAGCTTTCTTT	CSLRSGTGYSAEAFF
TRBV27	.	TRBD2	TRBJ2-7	TGTGCCAGCGGGAGAACAGTAGCGGGGGGGGTGAGCAATGAGCAGTACTTC	CASGRTVAGGVSNEQYF
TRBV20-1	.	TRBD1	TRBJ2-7	TGCAGTGCCCCGTTACCACAGGGGGCGGTCTACGAGCAGTACTTC	CSAPLPQGAVYEQYF
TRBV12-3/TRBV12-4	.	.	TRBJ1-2	TGTGCCAGCAGTTTATATGGGGGGCTGAGCTATGGCTACACCTTC	CASSLYGGLSYGYTF
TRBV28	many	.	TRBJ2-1	TGTGCCAGCAGCCCGTTTTATGGGGGAGGGGGATACAATGAGCAGTTCTTC	CASSPFYGGGGYNEQFF
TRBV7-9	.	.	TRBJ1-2	TGTGCCAGCAGCTTATCGTTCGCAGGGCGAAACTATGGCTACACCTTC	CASSLSFAGRNYGYTF
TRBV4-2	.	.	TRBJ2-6	TGTGCCAGCAGCCCAGTCGCCAGCTCTGGGGCCAACGTCCTGACTTTC	CASSPVASSGANVLTF
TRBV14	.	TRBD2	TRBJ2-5	TGTGCCAGCAGCCAAACAGCGGGAGGAGCTTGGGAGACCCAGTACTTC	CASSQTAGGAWETQYF
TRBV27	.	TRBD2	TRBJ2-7	TGTGCCAGCAGTTTAACTAGCGGGGGGCCCTACCCCTACAATGAGCAGTACTTC	CASSLTSGGPYPYNEQYF
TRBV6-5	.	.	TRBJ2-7	TGTGCCAGCAGTTACTCGGGCGCCGGGACGTATTCCTACGAGCAGTACTTC	CASSYSGAGTYSYEQYF
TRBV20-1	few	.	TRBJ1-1	TGCAGTGCTAGAGGGGGTACAGGGAGTACTGAAGCTTTCTTT	CSARGGTGSTEAFF
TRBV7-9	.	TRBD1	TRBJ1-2	TGTGCCAGCAGCTTAGTGTACCAGACAGGGGGGGACTATGGCTACACCTTC	CASSLVYQTGGDYGYTF
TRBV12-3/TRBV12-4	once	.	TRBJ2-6	TGTGCCAGCAGTCCGACAGCGAGCTCTGGGGCCAACGTCCTGACTTTC	CASSPTASSGANVLTF
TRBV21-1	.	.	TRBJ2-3	TGTGCCAGCAGCAACGCCGTCTGGGACAGGGGGCCAGATACGCAGTATTTT	CASSNAVWDRGPDTQYF
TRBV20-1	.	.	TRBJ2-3	TGCAGTGCTAGAGATCTATTTGGTGCAGATACGCAGTATTTT	CSARDLFGADTQYF
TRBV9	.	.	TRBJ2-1	TGTGCCAGCAGCGCCCCGGGACACCAATCCTACAATGAGCAGTTCTTC	CASSAPGHQSYNEQFF
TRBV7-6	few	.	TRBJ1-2	TGTGCCAGCAGCGCCGAAGGACATGGGGGCGACTATGGCTACACCTTC	CASSAEGHGGDYGYTF
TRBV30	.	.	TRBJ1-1	TGTGCCTGGAGTGCCAGGGACCCTGAAGCTTTCTTT	CAWSARDPEAFF
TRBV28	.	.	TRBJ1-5	TGTGCCAGCAGTCCGTCAGCCTATAGCAATCAGCCCCAGCATTTT	CASSPSAYSNQPQHF
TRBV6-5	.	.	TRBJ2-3	TGTGCCAGCAGTTACTCCCTAGCCTCCACAGATACGCAGTATTTT	CASSYSLASTDTQYF
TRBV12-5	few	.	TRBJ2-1	TGTGCTAGTGGTTTAGACCAGCGGGAGCAGTTCTTC	CASGLDQREQFF
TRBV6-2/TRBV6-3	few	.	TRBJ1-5	TGTGCCAGCAGGAACAGGGATCATCAGCCCCAGCATTTT	CASRNRDHQPQHF
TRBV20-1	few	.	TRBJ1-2	TGCAGTGCTAGAGAGCTAAGGGGGAGCTATGGCTACACCTTC	CSARELRGSYGYTF
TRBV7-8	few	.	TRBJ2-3	TGTGCCAGCAGCGTAGGAGGAATCGATACGCAGTATTTT	CASSVGGIDTQYF
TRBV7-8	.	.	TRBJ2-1	TGTGCCAGCAGCCAAAACAGGGAAGGGACTAAGGAGTTCTTC	CASSQNREGTKEFF
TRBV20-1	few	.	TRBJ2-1	TGCAGTGCTAGTCTGTGGAATGAGCAGTTCTTC	CSASLWNEQFF
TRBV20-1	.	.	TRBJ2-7	TGCAGTGCTAGGGGGTGGGCAGTTTCCTACGAGCAGTACTTC	CSARGWAVSYEQYF
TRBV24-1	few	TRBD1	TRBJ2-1	TGTGCCACCAGTGAGGGGAGACAGGGGACAAACTTCAATGAGCAGTTCTTC	CATSEGRQGTNFNEQFF
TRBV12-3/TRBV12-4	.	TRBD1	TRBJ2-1	TGCGCCAGCAGTCGCCGGACAGGGGACCGTGAGCAGTTCTTC	CASSRRTGDREQFF